The clone carrying this T cell receptor (beta chain) was detected once. The antigen remains unidentified. This entry comes from a study of T cell clonotyping in hematopoietic cell transplantation. Findings and caveats of the study: Broader posttransplant TCR repertoire diversity was predicted by graft donor and pretransplant recipient Inverse Simpson Index values.

Blood collection times were about day -28 and days 30, 100, 180 posttransplant. There are 18 residues in the CDR3. Germline V CDR1 and CDR2: ENHRY, SYGVKD. V lost 4 bases, J lost 0 bases, and 16 bases lay in between. The protocol was immunoSEQ multiplex PCR, while the TCRdb copy is restricted to in-frame clones and leaves out a portion. The profile shows approximately 8,400 clones, about 60% of them singletons. This rearrangement joins TRBV10-3 to TRBJ1-6; a weak D match, TRBD1 (6 bases). The sample here was peripheral blood mononuclear cells, taken 100 days after allogeneic stem cell transplant. The TCR sequence derives from a male patient aged 60-70 years who had an allogeneic stem cell transplant from an unrelated donor, so the T cells may come from the graft donor. Some clones in this sample may be carry-over from other donors' samples. The CDR3 loop reads CAISALTGTSSYNSPLHF. CDR3 nucleotide sequence: TGTGCCATCAGTGCACTGACAGGAACTAGCTCCTATAATTCACCCCTCCACTTT.